The 18 T cell receptor beta chains listed next were all sequenced from one sample in a study of blood T cell repertoires in COVID-19. Only in-frame clones appear in the TCRdb table, and some are missing; sequencing was by immunoSEQ multiplex PCR. The sample shows 60,000 or so clones, approximately 90% of them seen only once. Sequenced input: peripheral blood. These receptor sequences come from a human donor with active COVID-19. The donor label of this sample is uncertain.

The rearrangement links TRBV7-9 to TRBJ1-4; possible D gene TRBD1, 6 bases. Deletions cut 3 bases from V and 8 bases from J, with 10 bases between. Germline V gene data show CDR1 as SEHNR and CDR2 as FQNEAQ (reference sequence). The CDR3 has 13 amino acids. DNA for the CDR3: TGTGCCAGCAGCTTCGACAGGCCCGAAAAACTGTTTTTT. It yields the protein CASSFDRPEKLFF.

This rearrangement joins TRBV2 to TRBJ2-1; TRBD2 matches at 7 bases. Germline assignment: CDR1 SNHLY and CDR2 FYNNEI. With 7 bases clipped from V and 1 base from J, the junction kept 4 bases outside the gene matches. CDR3 length equals 14 residues. CDR3 loop: CASIRTRSYNEQFF. CDR3 coding DNA: TGTGCCAGCATCAGGACTAGGTCCTACAATGAGCAGTTCTTC.

The rearrangement joins TRBV11-3 to TRBJ2-1; TRBD2 agrees at 11 bases. Trimming took 5 bases from V and 7 from J; bases not matched to a gene: 7. Germline CDR1 and CDR2: SGHNT and YENEEA. CDR3 length: 15 amino acids. Here the CDR3 reads CASSPHGTSGNEQFF. The CDR3 bases are TGTGCCAGCAGCCCACATGGGACTAGCGGTAATGAGCAGTTCTTC.

This chain uses TRBV6-5 with TRBJ1-4; TRBD1 matches at 7 bases. This CDR3 comprises 15 residues. In germline, CDR1 is MNHEY, CDR2 SVGAGI. V lost 6 bases, J lost 6 bases, and 10 bases stayed unmatched. The CDR3 bases are TGTGCCAGCAGGTCCGGGACAGCCCGGGATGAAAAACTGTTTTTT. It yields the protein CASRSGTARDEKLFF.

The chain links TRBV6-5 to TRBJ1-5, with TRBD1 identical over 7 bases. Per the germline V gene, CDR1 is MNHEY and CDR2 is SVGAGI. The V gene end was trimmed by 10 bases and the J gene end by 5 bases; junction bases not matched to a gene: 5. The CDR3 contains 12 residues. CDR3 sequence (DNA): TGTGCCACTCGGACAGGTGATCAGCCCCAGCATTTT. Its protein product is CATRTGDQPQHF.

The gene calls are TRBV9 and TRBJ2-7; maybe TRBD1 (6 bases). Germline lookup yields CDR1 SGDLS and CDR2 YYNGEE. The V gene lost 0 bases and the J gene lost 2 bases, with 12 bases spanning the gap. CDR3 size: 15 residues. CDR3 in amino acids: CASSVGGWGPYEQYF. The CDR3, as DNA: TGTGCCAGCAGCGTAGGGGGTTGGGGGCCCTACGAGCAGTACTTC.

The rearrangement joins TRBV7-9 to TRBJ2-3, with D possibly TRBD2 on 7 matching bases. V shed 4 bases and J shed 4 bases, with 12 bases lying between them. CDR3 length: 14 residues. Per the germline V gene, CDR1 is SEHNR and CDR2 is FQNEAQ (reference sequence). CDR3 amino acids: CASSSQGRADTQYF. In DNA, the CDR3 is TGTGCCAGCAGCTCTCAGGGGAGGGCAGATACGCAGTATTTT.

This sequence joins TRBV29-1 and TRBJ1-1, with D unclear. CDR3 length: 14 residues. Deletions cut 3 bases from V and 1 base from J, with 12 bases between. Germline V gene data show CDR1 as SQVTM and CDR2 as ANQGSEA. CDR3 residues: CSVEGSARNTEAFF. The DNA of the CDR3 is TGCAGCGTTGAGGGTTCAGCGAGGAACACTGAAGCTTTCTTT.

V and J are TRBV9 and TRBJ1-3; 9 positions agree with TRBD1. The CDR3 extends over 17 amino acids. Germline-derived CDR1 and CDR2 are SGDLS and YYNGEE. V was pared by 4 bases and J by 3 bases, with 11 bases of the junction left unmatched. The CDR3 coding sequence is TGTGCCAGCAGCCCCAGTGGGGGGACAGGGTTTGGAAACACCATATATTTT. Translation gives CASSPSGGTGFGNTIYF. Based on the CDR3 plus reference TRBV9 and TRBJ1-3, the full variable domain is DSGVTQTPKHLITATGQRVTLRCSPRSGDLSVYWYQQSLDQGLQFLIQYYNGEERAKGNILERFSAQQFPDLHSELNLSSLELGDSALYFCASSPSGGTGFGNTIYFGEGSWLTVV.

This clone was counted once. The V and J genes are TRBV6-2 or TRBV6-3 and TRBJ2-7; TRBD1 matches at 8 bases. Germline CDR1 is MNHEY and CDR2 is SVGEGT. J gave up 6 bases and V 5 bases, and 15 bases lay outside the gene matches. The CDR3 runs 16 residues. The CDR3 here is CASSPARRTGSREQYF. DNA for the CDR3: TGTGCCAGCAGTCCGGCCCGTAGGACAGGGTCCCGCGAGCAGTACTTC.

The chain employs TRBV9 and TRBJ1-2; D is perhaps TRBD1 (5 bases). This CDR3 region has 15 residues. V lost 0 bases to trimming and J lost 3 bases, with 12 bases between them. Per the germline V gene, CDR1 is SGDLS and CDR2 is YYNGEE. The CDR3 DNA follows: TGTGCCAGCAGCGTAGACGCAGGGTCGGACTATGGCTACACCTTC. It codes for CASSVDAGSDYGYTF.

The V and J genes are TRBV20-1 and TRBJ1-6; D may be TRBD1 (6 bases). Trimming took 3 bases from V and 9 from J, leaving 12 bases between them. Germline V gene lookup returns CDR1 DFQATT and CDR2 SNEGSKA (reference sequence). The CDR3 spans 13 residues. The CDR3 protein is CSASSGAGSPLHF. CDR3 DNA sequence: TGCAGTGCTAGTTCAGGGGCAGGTTCACCCCTCCACTTT.

The rearrangement links TRBV28 to TRBJ2-1; 9 bases are a match to TRBD2. V dropped 9 bases and J dropped 2; count of bases not matched to a gene: 5. CDR3 length: 14 amino acids. CDR1 and CDR2 (germline): MDHEN, SYDVKM. CDR3 nucleotide sequence: TGTGCCAGTACTAGCGGGTCCCCCTACAATGAGCAGTTCTTC. Translating it yields CASTSGSPYNEQFF.

The V and J genes are TRBV7-9 and TRBJ2-1; 13 bases fit TRBD2. This CDR3 region has 18 residues. CDR1 and CDR2 (germline): SEHNR, FQNEAQ (reference sequence). Trimming took 5 bases from V and 7 from J; bases not matched to a gene: 14. CDR3 in amino acids: CASSPNPLAGGPRNEQFF. The CDR3, as DNA: TGTGCCAGCAGCCCTAACCCACTAGCGGGAGGGCCGAGGAATGAGCAGTTCTTC.

This clone has only one observation. Mismatch with germline at one junction end may stem from a read error. This chain connects TRBV7-2 to TRBJ2-1; D is unclear. The V gene's germline CDR1 is SGHTA and CDR2 FQGNSA. This CDR3 spans 12 amino acids. Here the CDR3 reads CASSLALYEPIF. Here the CDR3 DNA reads TGTGCCAGCAGCTTAGCTCTGTACGAGCCGATCTTC.

The rearrangement links TRBV15 to TRBJ2-1; TRBD2 is a possible D gene (5 bases). The ends were cut back, 1 base at V and 4 bases at J, with 11 bases in the middle. The CDR3 loop spans 15 amino acids. Germline-derived CDR1 and CDR2 are LNHNV and YYDKDF (reference sequence). The CDR3 DNA reads as TGTGCCACCAGCAGAGCCCAAAGGGAGTACAATGAGCAGTTCTTC. Its protein is CATSRAQREYNEQFF.

The V gene is TRBV9, the J gene TRBJ2-7; 10 bases are a match to TRBD1. Looked up from germline, CDR1 is SGDLS and CDR2 is YYNGEE. This CDR3 is built from 14 residues. Trimming at V came to 3 bases and at J to 3 bases, leaving 3 bases not matched to a gene. CDR3 protein: CASSGQGALYEQYF. The DNA of the CDR3 is TGTGCCAGCAGCGGACAGGGGGCCCTCTACGAGCAGTACTTC. Using reference TRBV9 and TRBJ2-7 for the parts outside the CDR3, the full variable domain is DSGVTQTPKHLITATGQRVTLRCSPRSGDLSVYWYQQSLDQGLQFLIQYYNGEERAKGNILERFSAQQFPDLHSELNLSSLELGDSALYFCASSGQGALYEQYFGPGTRLTVT.

This chain connects TRBV14 to TRBJ2-1; 8 bases are a match to TRBD2. The CDR3 loop spans 15 amino acids. Losses at the gene ends were 3 bases for V and 6 bases for J; bases not matched to a gene: 7. Germline CDR1 SGHDN, CDR2 FVKESK. CDR3 nucleotide sequence: TGTGCCAGCAGCCACCAGCGGGAGAGGGGCAATGAGCAGTTCTTC. Encoded protein: CASSHQRERGNEQFF.